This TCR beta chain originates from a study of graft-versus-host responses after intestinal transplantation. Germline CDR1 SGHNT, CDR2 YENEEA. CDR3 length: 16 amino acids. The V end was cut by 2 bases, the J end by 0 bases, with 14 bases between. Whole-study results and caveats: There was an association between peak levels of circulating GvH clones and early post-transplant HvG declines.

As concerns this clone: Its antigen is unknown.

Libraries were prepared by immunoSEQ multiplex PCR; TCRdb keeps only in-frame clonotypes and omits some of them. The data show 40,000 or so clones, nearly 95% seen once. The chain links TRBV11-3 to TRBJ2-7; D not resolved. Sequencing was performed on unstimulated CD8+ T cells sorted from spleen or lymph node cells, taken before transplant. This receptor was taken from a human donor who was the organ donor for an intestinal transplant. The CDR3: CASSLQGSGSSYEQYF. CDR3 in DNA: TGTGCCAGCAGCTTACAAGGGTCAGGCAGCTCCTACGAGCAGTACTTC.